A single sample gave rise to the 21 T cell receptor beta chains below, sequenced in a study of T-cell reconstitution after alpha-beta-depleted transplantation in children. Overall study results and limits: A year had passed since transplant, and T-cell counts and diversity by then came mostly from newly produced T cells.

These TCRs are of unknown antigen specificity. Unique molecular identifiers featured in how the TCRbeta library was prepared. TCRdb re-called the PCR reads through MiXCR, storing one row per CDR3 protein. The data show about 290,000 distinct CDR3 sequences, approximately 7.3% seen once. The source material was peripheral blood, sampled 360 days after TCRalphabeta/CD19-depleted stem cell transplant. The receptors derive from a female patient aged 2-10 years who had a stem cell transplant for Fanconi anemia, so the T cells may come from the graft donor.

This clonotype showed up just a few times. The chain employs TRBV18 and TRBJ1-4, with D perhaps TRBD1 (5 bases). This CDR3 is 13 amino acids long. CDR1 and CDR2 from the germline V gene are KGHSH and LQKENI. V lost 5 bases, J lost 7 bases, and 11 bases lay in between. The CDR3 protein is CASSMQGFEKLFF. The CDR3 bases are TGTGCCAGCTCAATGCAGGGATTTGAAAAACTGTTTTTT.

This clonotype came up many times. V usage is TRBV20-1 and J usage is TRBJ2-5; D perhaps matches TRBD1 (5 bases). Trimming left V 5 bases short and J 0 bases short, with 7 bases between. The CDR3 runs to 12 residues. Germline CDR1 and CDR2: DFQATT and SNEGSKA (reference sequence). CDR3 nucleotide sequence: TGCAGTGCTCTGACAGACCAAGAGACCCAGTACTTC. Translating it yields CSALTDQETQYF.

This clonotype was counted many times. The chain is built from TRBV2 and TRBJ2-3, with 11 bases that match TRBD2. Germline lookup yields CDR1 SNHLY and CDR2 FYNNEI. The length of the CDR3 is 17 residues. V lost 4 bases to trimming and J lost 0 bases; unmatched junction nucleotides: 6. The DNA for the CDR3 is TGTGCCAGCAGTGGTCTAGCGGGGGGCAGCAGCACAGATACGCAGTATTTT. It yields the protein CASSGLAGGSSTDTQYF.

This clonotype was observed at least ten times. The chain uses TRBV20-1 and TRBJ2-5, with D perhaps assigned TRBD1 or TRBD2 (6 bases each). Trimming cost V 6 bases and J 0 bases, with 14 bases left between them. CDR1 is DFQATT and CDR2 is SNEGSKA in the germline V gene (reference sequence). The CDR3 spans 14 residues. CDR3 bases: TGCAGTGCCACGACGGGGGCGTACCAAGAGACCCAGTACTTC. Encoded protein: CSATTGAYQETQYF.

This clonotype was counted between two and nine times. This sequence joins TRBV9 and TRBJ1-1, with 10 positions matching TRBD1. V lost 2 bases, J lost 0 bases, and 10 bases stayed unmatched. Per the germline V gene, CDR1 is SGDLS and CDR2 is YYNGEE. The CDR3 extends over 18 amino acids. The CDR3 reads CASSVHQPGQGLNTEAFF. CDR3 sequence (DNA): TGTGCCAGCAGCGTCCATCAACCGGGACAGGGGTTGAACACTGAAGCTTTCTTT.

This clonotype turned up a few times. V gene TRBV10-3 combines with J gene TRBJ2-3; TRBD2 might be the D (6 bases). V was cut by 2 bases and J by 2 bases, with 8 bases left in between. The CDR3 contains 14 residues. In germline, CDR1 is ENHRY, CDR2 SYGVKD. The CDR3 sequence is CAISEGTLTDTQYF. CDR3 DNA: TGTGCCATCAGTGAGGGGACTCTCACAGATACGCAGTATTTT.

The CDR3 region has the DNA TGCAGTGCTAGTGAACTAGCGCATTACAATGAGCAGTTCTTC. Amino acid sequence: CSASELAHYNEQFF. This rearrangement joins TRBV20-1 to TRBJ2-1; 7 positions agree with TRBD2. V trimming: 3 bases; J trimming: 4 bases; junction bases outside the gene matches: 6. CDR1 and CDR2 from the germline V gene are DFQATT and SNEGSKA (reference sequence). The CDR3 has 14 residues.

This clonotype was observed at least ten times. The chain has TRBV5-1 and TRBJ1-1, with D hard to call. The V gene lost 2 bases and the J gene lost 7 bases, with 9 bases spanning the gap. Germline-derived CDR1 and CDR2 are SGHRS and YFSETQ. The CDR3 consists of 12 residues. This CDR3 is CASSLPGHEAFF. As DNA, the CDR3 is TGCGCCAGCAGCTTACCGGGCCATGAAGCTTTCTTT.

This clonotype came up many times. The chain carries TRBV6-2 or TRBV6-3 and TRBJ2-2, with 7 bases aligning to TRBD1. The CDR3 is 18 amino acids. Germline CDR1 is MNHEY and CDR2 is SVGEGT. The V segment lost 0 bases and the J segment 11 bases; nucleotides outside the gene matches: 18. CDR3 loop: CASSYSQTGHLEFFELFF. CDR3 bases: TGTGCCAGCAGTTACTCTCAGACAGGGCACCTGGAATTTTTTGAGCTGTTTTTT.

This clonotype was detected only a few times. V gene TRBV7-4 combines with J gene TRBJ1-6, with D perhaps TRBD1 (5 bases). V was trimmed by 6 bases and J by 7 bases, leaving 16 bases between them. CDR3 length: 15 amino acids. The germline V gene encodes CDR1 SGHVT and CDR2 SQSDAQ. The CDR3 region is CASSRGTVNNSPLHF. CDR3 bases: TGTGCCAGCAGTCGGGGGACGGTCAACAATTCACCCCTCCACTTT.

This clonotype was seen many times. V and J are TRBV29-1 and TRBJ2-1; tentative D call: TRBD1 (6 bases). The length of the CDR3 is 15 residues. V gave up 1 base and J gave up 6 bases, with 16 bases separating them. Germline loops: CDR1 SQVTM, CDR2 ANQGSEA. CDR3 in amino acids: CSVEGVGTLPNEQFF. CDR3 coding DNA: TGCAGCGTTGAAGGTGTAGGGACACTGCCCAATGAGCAGTTCTTC.

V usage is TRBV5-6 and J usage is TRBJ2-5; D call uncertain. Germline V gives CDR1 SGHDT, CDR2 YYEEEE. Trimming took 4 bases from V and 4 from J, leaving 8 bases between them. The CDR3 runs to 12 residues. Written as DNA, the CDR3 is TGTGCCAGCAGCGAAGCCTCAGAGACCCAGTACTTC. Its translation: CASSEASETQYF.

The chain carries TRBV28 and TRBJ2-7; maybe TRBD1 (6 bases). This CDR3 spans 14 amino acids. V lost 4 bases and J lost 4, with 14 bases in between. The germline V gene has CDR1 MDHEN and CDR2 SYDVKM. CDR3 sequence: CASSSRDTRYEQYF. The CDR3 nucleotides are TGTGCCAGCAGTTCCCGGGACACCAGATACGAGCAGTACTTC.

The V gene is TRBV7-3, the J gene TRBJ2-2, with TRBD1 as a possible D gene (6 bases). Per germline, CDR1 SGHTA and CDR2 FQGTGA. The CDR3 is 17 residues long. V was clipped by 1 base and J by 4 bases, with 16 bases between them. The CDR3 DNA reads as TGTGCCAGCAGCTTAATTGGAACAGGGCTCAGCACCGGGGAGCTGTTTTTT. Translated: CASSLIGTGLSTGELFF.

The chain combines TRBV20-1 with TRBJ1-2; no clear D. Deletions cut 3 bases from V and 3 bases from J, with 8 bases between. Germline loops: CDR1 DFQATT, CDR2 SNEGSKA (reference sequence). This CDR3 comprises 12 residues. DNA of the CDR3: TGCAGTGCTAGCAAATCGGACTATGGCTACACCTTC. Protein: CSASKSDYGYTF.

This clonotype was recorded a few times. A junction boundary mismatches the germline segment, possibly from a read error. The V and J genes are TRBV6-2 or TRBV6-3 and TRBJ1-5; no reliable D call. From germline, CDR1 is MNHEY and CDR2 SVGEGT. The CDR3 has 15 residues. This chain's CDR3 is CASSYSTGLQQPQHF. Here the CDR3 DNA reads TGTGCCAGCAGTTACTCGACCGGTTTGCAGCAGCCTCAGCATTTT.

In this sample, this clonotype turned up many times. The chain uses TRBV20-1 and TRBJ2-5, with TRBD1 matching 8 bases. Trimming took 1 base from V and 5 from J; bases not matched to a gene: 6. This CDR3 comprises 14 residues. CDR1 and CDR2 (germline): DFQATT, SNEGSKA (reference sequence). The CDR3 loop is CSARVDRGWETQYF. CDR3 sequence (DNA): TGCAGTGCTAGAGTCGACAGGGGTTGGGAGACCCAGTACTTC.

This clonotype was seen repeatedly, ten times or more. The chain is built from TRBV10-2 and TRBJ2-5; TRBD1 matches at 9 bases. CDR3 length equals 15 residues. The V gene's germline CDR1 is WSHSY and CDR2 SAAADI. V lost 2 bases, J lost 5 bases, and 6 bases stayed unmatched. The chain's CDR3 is CASSEPYRGQETQYF. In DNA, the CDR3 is TGCGCCAGCAGTGAGCCATACAGGGGGCAGGAGACCCAGTACTTC.

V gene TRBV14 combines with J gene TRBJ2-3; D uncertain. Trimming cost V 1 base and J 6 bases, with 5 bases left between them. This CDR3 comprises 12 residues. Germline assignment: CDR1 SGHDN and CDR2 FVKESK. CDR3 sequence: CASSQAWDTQYF. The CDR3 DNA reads TGTGCCAGCAGCCAAGCATGGGATACGCAGTATTTT.

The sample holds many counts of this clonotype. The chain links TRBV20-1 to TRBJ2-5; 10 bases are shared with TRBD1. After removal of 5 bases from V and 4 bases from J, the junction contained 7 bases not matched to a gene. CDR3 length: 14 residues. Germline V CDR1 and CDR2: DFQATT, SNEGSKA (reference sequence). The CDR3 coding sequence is TGCAGTGCTGGACAGGGGGGAATTTCAGAGACCCAGTACTTC. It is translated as CSAGQGGISETQYF.

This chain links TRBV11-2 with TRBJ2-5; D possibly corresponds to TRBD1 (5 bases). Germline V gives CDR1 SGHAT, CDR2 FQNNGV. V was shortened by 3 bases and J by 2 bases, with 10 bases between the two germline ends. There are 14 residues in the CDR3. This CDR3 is CASSFRQPQETQYF. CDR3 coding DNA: TGTGCCAGCAGCTTTAGACAGCCTCAAGAGACCCAGTACTTC.